The 17 T cell receptor beta chains listed next were all sequenced from one sample in a study of naive and memory T cell subsets. Study-wide results and caveats: Possibly reflecting memory cells re-expressing CD45RA, a few larger clonotypes occurred in naive repertoires, especially CD8.

The beta constant-region primer was an equimolar mix of two oligonucleotides covering TRBC1 and TRBC2. Nested alpha and beta constant-region primers with the SP2 primer drove four PCR rounds on ligated cDNA. TCRdb called the UMI-ligation and nested PCR reads again in MiXCR, with one record for every CDR3 protein. The profile covers approximately 140,000 distinct CDR3 sequences, with 22% appearing a single time and about 0.11% taken by the ten largest. These TCRs are of unknown antigen specificity. The material sequenced was naive CD4+ T cells from blood. The receptors were gathered from a human donor in good health.

The chain uses TRBV3-1 and TRBJ1-1; D gene uncertain. There are 14 residues in the CDR3. The germline V gene encodes CDR1 LGHDT and CDR2 YNNKEL (reference sequence). Trimming stripped 1 base from V and 9 bases from J, with 15 bases between. The CDR3 nucleotides are TGTGCCAGCAGCCAAGTAGGGATCGTGGGTAAAGCTTTCTTT. It yields the protein CASSQVGIVGKAFF.

The rearrangement links TRBV7-2 to TRBJ2-5, with D possibly matching TRBD2 (6 bases). The CDR3 is 13 amino acids. V was cut by 6 bases and J by 1 base, with 9 bases left in between. CDR1 and CDR2 from the germline V gene are SGHTA and FQGNSA. CDR3 in amino acids: CASSGGLQETQYF. The CDR3 nucleotides read TGTGCCAGCAGTGGGGGACTCCAAGAGACCCAGTACTTC.

This clonotype has only a few counts. The V gene is TRBV4-1, the J gene TRBJ2-7, with 8 positions matching TRBD1. The CDR3 has 14 residues. Germline-derived CDR1 and CDR2 are MGHRA and YSYEKL. V gave up 4 bases and J gave up 3 bases; unmatched junction bases: 5. This chain's CDR3 is CASSLGQGIYEQYF. The CDR3 nucleotides read TGCGCCAGCAGCCTAGGACAGGGAATCTACGAGCAGTACTTC.

At least ten counts were recorded for this clonotype. This chain joins TRBV7-9 and TRBJ2-7, with D maybe TRBD1 (5 bases). The ends were cut back, 5 bases at V and 2 bases at J, with 10 bases in the middle. CDR1 and CDR2 (germline): SEHNR, FQNEAQ (reference sequence). There are 13 residues in the CDR3. The CDR3 region is CASSPKGPYEQYF. The CDR3 DNA sequence: TGTGCCAGCAGCCCAAAGGGGCCCTACGAGCAGTACTTC. The full variable domain, rest sourced from reference TRBV7-9 and TRBJ2-7, is DTGVSQNPRHKITKRGQNVTFRCDPISEHNRLYWYRQTLGQGPEFLTYFQNEAQLEKSRLLSDRFSAERPKGSFSTLEIQRTEQGDSAMYLCASSPKGPYEQYFGPGTRLTVT.

This clonotype has at least ten counts. The chain carries TRBV29-1 and TRBJ2-3; 7 nucleotides match TRBD2. J gave up 2 bases and V 6 bases, and 5 bases lay outside the gene matches. The CDR3 contains 13 residues. The germline gives CDR1 SQVTM, CDR2 ANQGSEA. The CDR3: CSVGTIHTDTQYF. CDR3 DNA sequence: TGCAGCGTAGGGACTATCCACACAGATACGCAGTATTTT.

This clonotype was counted only a few times. V usage is TRBV27 and J usage is TRBJ1-5; weak D call: TRBD1 (6 bases). CDR1 MNHEY and CDR2 SMNVEV come from the germline V gene (reference sequence). This CDR3 is 15 amino acids long. V was clipped by 2 bases and J by 7 bases, with 15 bases between them. CDR3 in amino acids: CASSLGGIGGQPQHF. In DNA, the CDR3 is TGTGCCAGCAGTTTAGGGGGCATTGGCGGCCAGCCCCAGCATTTT.

The V gene is TRBV5-4, the J gene TRBJ2-2, with D tentatively TRBD1 or TRBD2 (5 bases each). V was cut by 0 bases and J by 6 bases, with 9 bases left in between. The CDR3 length is 14 residues. Per the germline V gene, CDR1 is SGHNT and CDR2 is YYREEE (reference sequence). CDR3 region: CASSLAGTAGELFF. CDR3 in DNA: TGTGCCAGCAGCTTGGCAGGGACCGCCGGGGAGCTGTTTTTT.

This clonotype was seen many times. The chain joins TRBV18 to TRBJ2-1; 7 bases are shared with TRBD2. Germline V gene lookup returns CDR1 KGHSH and CDR2 LQKENI. Losses at the gene ends were 3 bases for V and 9 bases for J; bases not matched to a gene: 11. The CDR3 length is 15 residues. The DNA for the CDR3 is TGTGCCAGCTCACCGGTAGCGGGTATTAATGCTGAGCAGTTCTTC. This sequence encodes CASSPVAGINAEQFF. Using reference TRBV18 and TRBJ2-1 for the parts outside the CDR3, the full variable domain is NAGVMQNPRHLVRRRGQEARLRCSPMKGHSHVYWYRQLPEEGLKFMVYLQKENIIDESGMPKERFSAEFPKEGPSILRIQQVVRGDSAAYFCASSPVAGINAEQFFGPGTRLTVL.

This chain connects TRBV6-5 to TRBJ2-3, with D uncertain. This CDR3 has 17 residues. Germline V gene data show CDR1 as MNHEY and CDR2 as SVGAGI. The V end lost 7 bases, the J end lost 2 bases, and 22 bases lay between the germline ends. CDR3 region: CASMIRSNSLYTDTQYF. For the CDR3, the DNA is TGTGCCAGCATGATTCGGTCGAACAGCCTCTACACAGATACGCAGTATTTT.

V and J are TRBV29-1 and TRBJ2-3; either TRBD1 or TRBD2 may supply D (5 bases each). Germline assignment: CDR1 SQVTM and CDR2 ANQGSEA. The CDR3 sequence is 13 residues long. The V end was cut by 5 bases, the J end by 2 bases, with 11 bases between. The CDR3 loop reads CSVRGRYTDTQYF. In nucleotides, the CDR3 is TGCAGCGTTCGGGGCAGATACACAGATACGCAGTATTTT.

Many counts were recorded for this clonotype. This chain connects TRBV7-9 to TRBJ1-1; no firm D call. Germline V lookup: CDR1 SEHNR, CDR2 FQNEAQ (reference sequence). V gave up 3 bases and J gave up 0 bases, with 8 bases separating them. This CDR3 region has 14 residues. The CDR3, as DNA: TGTGCCAGCAGCTTGAACAGTCTGAACACTGAAGCTTTCTTT. Translating gives CASSLNSLNTEAFF.

As DNA, the CDR3 is TGTGCCACCAGCAGAGAGGATACAGGGTTAGAAACGCAGTATTTT. It specifies CATSREDTGLETQYF. The chain uses TRBV15 and TRBJ2-3, with D possibly matching TRBD1 (6 bases). With 0 bases removed from V and 9 bases from J, the gap between germline ends came to 16 bases. The CDR3 contains 15 residues. Germline CDR1 reads LNHNV; CDR2 reads YYDKDF (reference sequence).

This clonotype showed up just a few times. The rearrangement uses TRBV14 and TRBJ2-7; a possible D gene is TRBD1 (6 bases). CDR1 is SGHDN and CDR2 is FVKESK in the germline V gene. CDR3 length equals 15 residues. The V and J ends lost 1 base and 2 bases respectively, with 12 bases between them. CDR3 sequence: CASSQATGMTYEQYF. DNA of the CDR3: TGTGCCAGCAGCCAAGCCACAGGGATGACCTACGAGCAGTACTTC.

This chain uses TRBV27 with TRBJ2-1, with 11 nucleotides matching TRBD2. Germline V gives CDR1 MNHEY, CDR2 SMNVEV (reference sequence). The CDR3 runs to 18 residues. J lost 7 bases, V lost 5 bases, and 16 bases had no gene match. DNA of the CDR3: TGTGCCAGCAGTCCCGTGGGGACTAGCGGAATTTTATCTAATGAGCAGTTCTTC. The encoded protein is CASSPVGTSGILSNEQFF.

The V call is TRBV12-3 or TRBV12-4, the J call TRBJ1-5; D is undetermined. The CDR3 consists of 13 residues. V was cut by 7 bases and J by 0 bases, with 7 bases left in between. This CDR3 reads CASTKTSNQPQHF. DNA for the CDR3: TGTGCCAGCACCAAGACTAGCAATCAGCCCCAGCATTTT.

The genes are TRBV20-1 and TRBJ1-5, with D maybe TRBD1 (6 bases). The CDR3 runs to 14 residues. V gave up 2 bases and J gave up 3 bases, with 11 bases separating them. From germline, CDR1 is DFQATT and CDR2 SNEGSKA (reference sequence). The CDR3 DNA follows: TGCAGTGCTAGAATCAGGGGTTTCAATCAGCCCCAGCATTTT. Its protein product is CSARIRGFNQPQHF.

In this sample, this clonotype turned up many times. The chain joins TRBV14 to TRBJ2-7; tentatively, D is TRBD1 or TRBD2 (5 bases each). The V gene lost 0 bases and the J gene lost 5 bases, with 17 bases spanning the gap. Germline CDR1 is SGHDN and CDR2 is FVKESK. The CDR3 spans 16 residues. CDR3 sequence (DNA): TGTGCCAGCAGCCAAGAAGGTTGGGGACCGCGAGACGAGCAGTACTTC. Residues: CASSQEGWGPRDEQYF.